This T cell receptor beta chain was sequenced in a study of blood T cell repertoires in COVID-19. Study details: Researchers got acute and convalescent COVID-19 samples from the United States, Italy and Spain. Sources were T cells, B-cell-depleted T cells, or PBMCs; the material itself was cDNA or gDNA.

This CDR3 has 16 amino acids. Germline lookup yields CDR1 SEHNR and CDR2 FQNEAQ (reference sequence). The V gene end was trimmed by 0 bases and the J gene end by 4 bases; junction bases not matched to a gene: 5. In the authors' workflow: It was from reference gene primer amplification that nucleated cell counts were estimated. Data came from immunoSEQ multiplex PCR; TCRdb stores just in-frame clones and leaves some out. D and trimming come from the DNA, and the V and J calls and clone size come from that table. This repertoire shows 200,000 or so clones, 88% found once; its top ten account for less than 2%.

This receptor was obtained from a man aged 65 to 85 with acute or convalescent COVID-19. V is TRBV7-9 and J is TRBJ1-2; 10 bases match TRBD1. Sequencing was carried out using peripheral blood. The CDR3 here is CASSLARQGASYGYTF. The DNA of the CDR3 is TGTGCCAGCAGCTTAGCCAGACAGGGGGCGAGCTATGGCTACACCTTC.